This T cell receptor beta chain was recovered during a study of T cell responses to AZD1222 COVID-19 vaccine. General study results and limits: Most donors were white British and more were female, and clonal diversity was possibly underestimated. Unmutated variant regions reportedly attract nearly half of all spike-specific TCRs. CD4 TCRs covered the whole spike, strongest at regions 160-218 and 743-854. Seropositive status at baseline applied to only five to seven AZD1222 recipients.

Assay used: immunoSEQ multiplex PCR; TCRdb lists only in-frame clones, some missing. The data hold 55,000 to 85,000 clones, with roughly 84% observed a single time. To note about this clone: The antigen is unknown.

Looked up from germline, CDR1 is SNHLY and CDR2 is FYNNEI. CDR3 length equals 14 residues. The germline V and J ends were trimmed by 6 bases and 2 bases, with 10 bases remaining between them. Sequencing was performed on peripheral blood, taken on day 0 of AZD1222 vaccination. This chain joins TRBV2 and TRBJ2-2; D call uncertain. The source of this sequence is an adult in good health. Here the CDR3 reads CASSETANTGELFF. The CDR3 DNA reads TGTGCCAGCAGCGAGACGGCTAACACCGGGGAGCTGTTTTTT.